This T cell receptor (beta chain) was observed in a study of cytomegalovirus exposure and HLA in healthy donors. CDR1 and CDR2 from the germline V gene are LGHNA and YSLEER. Trimming cost V 0 bases and J 7 bases, with 16 bases left between them. The CDR3 is made up of 16 amino acids. Primers: 60 Vbeta forward and 13 Jbeta reverse. Profiled with immunoSEQ multiplex PCR; TCRdb holds only in-frame clones, not every one. The data hold roughly 150,000 clones, with about 77% observed a single time. The sequencing input was PBMCs. The J gene is TRBJ2-1, the V gene TRBV4-3; no clear D gene. This receptor was identified in a young man in good health and CMV-seronegative. The DNA of the CDR3 is TGCGCCAGCAGCCAAGATCCCCCTTCTAGACCGAATGAGCAGTTCTTC. As protein: CASSQDPPSRPNEQFF.